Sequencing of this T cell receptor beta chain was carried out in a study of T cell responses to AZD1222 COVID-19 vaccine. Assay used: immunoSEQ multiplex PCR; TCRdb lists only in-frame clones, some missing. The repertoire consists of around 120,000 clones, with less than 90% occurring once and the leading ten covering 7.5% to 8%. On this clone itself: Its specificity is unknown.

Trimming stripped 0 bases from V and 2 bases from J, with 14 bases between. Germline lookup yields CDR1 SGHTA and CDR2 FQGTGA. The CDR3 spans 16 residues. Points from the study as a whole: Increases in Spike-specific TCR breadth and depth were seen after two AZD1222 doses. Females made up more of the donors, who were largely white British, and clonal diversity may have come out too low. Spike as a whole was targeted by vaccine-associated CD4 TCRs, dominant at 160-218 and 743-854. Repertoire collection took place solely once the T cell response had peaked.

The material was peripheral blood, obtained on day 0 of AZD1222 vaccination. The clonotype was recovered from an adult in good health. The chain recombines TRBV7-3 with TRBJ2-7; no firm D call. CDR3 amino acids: CASSLTGPLGTYEQYF. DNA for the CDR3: TGTGCCAGCAGCTTAACGGGTCCCCTAGGAACCTACGAGCAGTACTTC.